This TCR beta chain was sequenced during a study of blood T cell repertoires in COVID-19. Per the germline V gene, CDR1 is SGHVS and CDR2 is FNYEAQ. The CDR3 sequence is 21 residues long. Trimming left V 5 bases short and J 0 bases short, with 31 bases between. Here immunoSEQ multiplex PCR was the method, and the copy in TCRdb shows in-frame clones only, minus some. The table includes about 370,000 clones, about 89% detected once. The receptor was isolated from a woman aged 25 to 39 with COVID-19, enrolled during active disease. The rearrangement joins TRBV7-6 to TRBJ1-1; weak D call: TRBD1 (5 bases). Sequenced sample: peripheral blood. The CDR3 sequence is CASSPRRVPGPQSGVNTEAFF. The CDR3 nucleotides are TGTGCCAGCAGCCCCAGAAGAGTCCCAGGGCCGCAATCGGGTGTGAACACTGAAGCTTTCTTT.